This TCR beta chain stems from a study of PD-L1 blockade in urothelial cancer. Method: immunoSEQ multiplex PCR; TCRdb's copy keeps in-frame clones and lacks some. The profile covers about 76,000 clones, with around 93% appearing a single time and 0.87% taken by the ten largest. Time point specified: peripheral blood 6 weeks after treatment start. The CDR3 loop spans 15 amino acids. The ends were cut back, 3 bases at V and 7 bases at J, with 18 bases in the middle. CDR1 and CDR2 from the germline V gene are ENHRY and SYGVKD. The clonotype originates from a woman at least 80 years old with urothelial cancer. This material consisted of PBMCs, taken around atezolizumab (anti-PD-L1) treatment. This chain uses TRBV10-3 with TRBJ1-1; a weak D match, TRBD1 (5 bases). CDR3 sequence (DNA): TGTGCCATCAGTGATGCTCGTGTGGGGGGGATTGAAGCTTTCTTT. Residues: CAISDARVGGIEAFF.